A selection of T cell receptor beta chains follows, all from one sample in a study of T-cell memory formation after mild COVID-19. Each CDR3 protein gets one entry after TCRdb re-called the 5' RACE reads with MiXCR. This sample has about 400,000 distinct CDR3 sequences, with less than 25% found just once. Sequenced input: PBMCs or a T cell subset sorted from them (not recorded which). These receptors were collected from an adult woman who had mild COVID-19 (a few samples of this study predate the infection). Cell type and time point are not known. CDR3s include the opening cysteine and the closing phenylalanine or tryptophan. The D gene is left open where the match is weak. A clone size is listed for some rows: how often the clone was seen (once, few, many), or a class if it is expanded.

clone size	J gene	D gene	V gene	CDR3 protein	CDR3 DNA
few	TRBJ1-6	TRBD1	TRBV12-3/TRBV12-4	CASSPHGQGPNSPLHF	TGTGCCAGCAGTCCCCACGGACAGGGGCCGAATTCACCCCTCCACTTT
few	TRBJ1-1	.	TRBV20-1	CSASLGRTSTEAFF	TGCAGTGCTAGTCTCGGACGGACCAGCACTGAAGCTTTCTTT
.	TRBJ2-2	.	TRBV19	CASKVNTGELFF	TGTGCCAGTAAGGTGAACACCGGGGAGCTGTTTTTT
few	TRBJ2-7	.	TRBV2	CASSVVHEQYF	TGTGCCAGCAGTGTGGTCCACGAGCAGTACTTC
.	TRBJ1-1	TRBD1	TRBV20-1	CSARALGQGATEAFF	TGCAGTGCTAGAGCCCTGGGACAGGGTGCCACTGAAGCTTTCTTT
few	TRBJ2-7	.	TRBV10-2	CASSPGLRSYEQYF	TGCGCCAGCAGCCCGGGACTGCGCTCCTACGAGCAGTACTTC
.	TRBJ2-3	TRBD1	TRBV6-5	CASSVDRADTQYF	TGTGCCAGCAGTGTTGACAGGGCAGATACGCAGTATTTT
.	TRBJ2-5	TRBD2	TRBV7-2	CASSFRGLAGETQYF	TGTGCCAGCAGCTTTAGGGGACTAGCGGGAGAGACCCAGTACTTC
.	TRBJ1-2	.	TRBV2	CASSEDQGLHYGYTF	TGTGCCAGCAGTGAAGACCAGGGGCTCCACTATGGCTACACCTTC
few	TRBJ2-3	.	TRBV6-2/TRBV6-3	CASSLGSFTDTQYF	TGTGCCAGCAGCCTTGGATCATTCACAGATACGCAGTATTTT
.	TRBJ2-5	TRBD1	TRBV6-5	CASSYSRQGTQYF	TGTGCCAGCAGTTACTCGCGACAGGGGACCCAGTACTTC
.	TRBJ2-2	.	TRBV13	CASSLRGELFF	TGTGCCAGCAGCTTAAGGGGGGAGCTGTTTTTT
.	TRBJ2-7	TRBD2	TRBV27	CASRASGWSTYEQYF	TGTGCCAGCAGGGCTAGCGGGTGGTCGACCTACGAGCAGTACTTC
few	TRBJ1-6	TRBD1	TRBV11-2	CASSFSGTGVVSPLHF	TGTGCCAGCAGCTTTAGTGGGACAGGGGTAGTGTCACCCCTCCACTTT
once	TRBJ2-7	TRBD1	TRBV2	CASRGQGNGEQYF	TGTGCCAGCAGAGGACAGGGAAACGGCGAGCAGTACTTC
.	TRBJ2-2	.	TRBV7-9	CASSPPGRTNTGELFF	TGTGCCAGCAGCCCCCCGGGACGGACGAACACCGGGGAGCTGTTTTTT
.	TRBJ2-5	TRBD2	TRBV7-8	CASSAGLAGTETQYF	TGTGCCAGCAGCGCTGGACTAGCGGGAACAGAGACCCAGTACTTC
few	TRBJ2-2	TRBD2	TRBV3-1	CASSHLGTSGVTGELFF	TGTGCCAGCAGCCACCTGGGGACTAGCGGGGTCACCGGGGAGCTGTTTTTT
few	TRBJ2-1	TRBD1	TRBV19	CASSSGQYYTNEQFF	TGTGCCAGTAGTTCGGGACAGTACTACACGAATGAGCAGTTCTTC
many	TRBJ2-1	TRBD2	TRBV7-7	CASSAQGLAGINEQFF	TGTGCTAGCAGCGCGCAGGGACTAGCGGGTATCAATGAGCAGTTCTTC
.	TRBJ2-1	TRBD1	TRBV24-1	CATRGQNNEQFF	TGTGCCACCAGGGGACAGAACAATGAGCAGTTCTTC
few	TRBJ1-2	TRBD1	TRBV27	CASSSSRPGGGYGYTF	TGTGCCAGCAGTTCCAGCCGACCAGGGGGAGGCTATGGCTACACCTTC
.	TRBJ2-7	TRBD2	TRBV20-1	CSARTSGWPYEQYF	TGCAGTGCAAGGACTAGCGGGTGGCCCTACGAGCAGTACTTC
few	TRBJ2-7	.	TRBV12-3/TRBV12-4	CASSPGLFSYEQYF	TGTGCCAGCAGTCCCGGACTGTTTTCCTACGAGCAGTACTTC
few	TRBJ2-7	TRBD1	TRBV10-3	CAISDRETDEQYF	TGTGCCATTTCGGACAGGGAGACGGACGAGCAGTACTTC
few	TRBJ1-2	.	TRBV12-3/TRBV12-4	CASSLALTVANYGYTF	TGTGCCAGCAGTTTAGCGCTCACAGTAGCGAACTATGGCTACACCTTC